A single T cell receptor beta chain is shown here with its context. Profiled with immunoSEQ multiplex PCR; TCRdb holds only in-frame clones, not every one. The repertoire holds almost 15,000 clones, with roughly 68% as singletons. These data originate in a study of graft-versus-host responses after intestinal transplantation. Intraepithelial and lamina propria lymphocytes were freed from processed graft tissue. The V gene's germline CDR1 is SGHDT and CDR2 YYEEEE. This CDR3 contains 14 residues. The material sequenced was ileum tissue, taken 700 to 800 days after intestinal transplantation. The source of this sequence is a human patient who received an intestinal transplant, so some T cells may come from the graft donor. The V gene is TRBV5-6, the J gene TRBJ2-5; tentatively, D is TRBD2 (5 bases). The end of the DNA fits TRBJ2-7 better, so the J call may be wrong. The CDR3 sequence is CASSLGGKGYEQYF. In DNA form, the CDR3 reads TGTGCCAGCAGCTTGGGAGGGAAAGGCTACGAGCAGTACTTC.